This T cell receptor (beta chain) was found in a study of beta chain features in type 1 diabetes. Sequencing targeted expressed TCRB transcripts, as all isolated RNA had been reverse transcribed. Repertoires were generated with immunoSEQ multiplex PCR, while TCRdb's copy carries only in-frame clones and drops some. This sample carries 850,000 to 900,000 clones, roughly 15% of them seen once, and the ten largest clones take 0.023%. Sorted populations all had greater than 95% purity. On this clone: The same CDR3 also results from other DNA sequences found in this sample.

From germline, CDR1 is KGHSH and CDR2 LQKENI. The CDR3 contains 16 residues. The ends lost 0 bases at V and 1 base at J; junction bases unmatched: 1. The chain links TRBV18 to TRBJ2-2, with 8 nucleotides matching TRBD1. The clonotype originates from a young woman in good health. The source material was naive CD4+ T cells from blood. This CDR3 reads CASSPPTGVNTGELFF. CDR3 nucleotide sequence: TGTGCCAGCTCACCACCGACAGGGGTGAACACCGGGGAGCTGTTTTTT.